This T cell receptor (beta chain) was identified in a study of tumor-infiltrating lymphocytes in localized non-small cell lung cancer. Study results and caveats: No link was found between tumor T-cell fraction and recurrence-free survival. Not all patients were TCR sequenced, owing to tissue quantity. Technical variation could not be separated from intratumor heterogeneity here. No T-cell fraction difference was seen between IM1 and IM2 tumors.

About this clone itself: The antigen remains undetermined.

The CDR3 totals 14 residues. Per the germline V gene, CDR1 is ENHRY and CDR2 is SYGVKD. V was clipped by 3 bases and J by 1 base; unmatched bases: 2. Generated by immunoSEQ multiplex PCR, the TCRdb table keeps only in-frame clones and is missing some. The profile covers some 9,500 clones, with approximately 77% appearing a single time and 20% to 25% taken by the ten largest. The sequence derives from a human donor with non-small cell lung cancer. The chain joins TRBV10-3 to TRBJ1-1, with 7 positions matching TRBD1. The sequenced material came from lung tumor tissue. The CDR3 sequence is CAISDQGGNTEAFF. CDR3 nucleotides: TGTGCCATCAGTGACCAGGGGGGGAACACTGAAGCTTTCTTT.